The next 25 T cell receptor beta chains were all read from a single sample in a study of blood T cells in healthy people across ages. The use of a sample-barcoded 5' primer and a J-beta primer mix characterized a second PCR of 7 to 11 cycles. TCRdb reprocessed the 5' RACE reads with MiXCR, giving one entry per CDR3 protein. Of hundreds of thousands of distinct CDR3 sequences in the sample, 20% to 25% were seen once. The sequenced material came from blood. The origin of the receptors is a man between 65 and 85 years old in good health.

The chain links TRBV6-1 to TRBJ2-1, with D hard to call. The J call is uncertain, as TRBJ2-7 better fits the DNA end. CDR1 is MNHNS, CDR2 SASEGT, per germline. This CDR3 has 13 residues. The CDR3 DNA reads TGTGCCAGCATAGGAGACGTGGTCTACGAGCAGTACTTC. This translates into CASIGDVVYEQYF.

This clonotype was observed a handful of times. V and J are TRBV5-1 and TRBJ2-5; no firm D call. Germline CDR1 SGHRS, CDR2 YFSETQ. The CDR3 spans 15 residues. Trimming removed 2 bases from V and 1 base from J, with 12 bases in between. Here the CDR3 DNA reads TGCGCCAGCAGCTTCCTAAAACGGAGCCAAGAGACCCAGTACTTC. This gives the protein CASSFLKRSQETQYF.

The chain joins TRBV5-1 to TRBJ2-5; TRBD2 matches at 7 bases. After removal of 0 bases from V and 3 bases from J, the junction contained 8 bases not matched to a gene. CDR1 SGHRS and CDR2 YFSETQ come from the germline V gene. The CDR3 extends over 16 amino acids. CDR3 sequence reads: CASSLGLAVGEETQYF. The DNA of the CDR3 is TGCGCCAGCAGCTTGGGACTAGCAGTGGGGGAAGAGACCCAGTACTTC.

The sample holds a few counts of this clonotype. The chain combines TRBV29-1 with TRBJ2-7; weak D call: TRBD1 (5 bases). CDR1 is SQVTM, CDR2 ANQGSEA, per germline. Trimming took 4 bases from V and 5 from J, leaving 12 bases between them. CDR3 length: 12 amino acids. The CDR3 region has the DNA TGCAGCGTTGCCAGGGCGGACGACGAGCAGTACTTC. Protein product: CSVARADDEQYF.

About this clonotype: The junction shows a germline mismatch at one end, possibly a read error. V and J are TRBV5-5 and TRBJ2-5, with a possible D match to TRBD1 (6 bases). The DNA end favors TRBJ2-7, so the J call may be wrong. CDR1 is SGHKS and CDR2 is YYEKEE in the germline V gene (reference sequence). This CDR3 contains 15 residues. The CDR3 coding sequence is TGCGCCAGCAGCTTCTGGGGGCCCCCCTTCTACGAGCAGTACTTC. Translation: CASSFWGPPFYEQYF.

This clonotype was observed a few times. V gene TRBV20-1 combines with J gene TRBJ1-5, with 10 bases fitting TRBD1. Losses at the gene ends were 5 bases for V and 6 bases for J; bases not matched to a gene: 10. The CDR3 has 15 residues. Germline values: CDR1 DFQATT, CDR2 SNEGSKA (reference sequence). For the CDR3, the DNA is TGCAGTGCTCCCTTTAGACAGGGGGCTGGTCAGCCCCAGCATTTT. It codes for CSAPFRQGAGQPQHF.

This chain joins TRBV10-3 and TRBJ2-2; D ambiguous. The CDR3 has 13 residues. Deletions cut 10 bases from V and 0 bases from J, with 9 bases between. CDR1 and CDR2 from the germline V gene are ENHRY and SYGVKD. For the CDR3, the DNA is TGTGCCACCGGTGACCCGAACACCGGGGAGCTGTTTTTT. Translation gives CATGDPNTGELFF.

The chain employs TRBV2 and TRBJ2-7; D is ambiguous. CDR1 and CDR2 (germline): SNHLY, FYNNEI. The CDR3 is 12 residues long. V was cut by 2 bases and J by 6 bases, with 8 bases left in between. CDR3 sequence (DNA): TGTGCCAGCAGTGAACCCCGAGTCGAGCAGTACTTC. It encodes CASSEPRVEQYF.

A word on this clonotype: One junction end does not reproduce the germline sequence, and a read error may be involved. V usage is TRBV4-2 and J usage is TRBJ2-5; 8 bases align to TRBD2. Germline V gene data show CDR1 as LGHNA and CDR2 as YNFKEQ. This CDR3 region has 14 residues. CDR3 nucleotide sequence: TGTGCCAGCAGCCAAGATCGGGAGGGAGAGACCCATTACTTC. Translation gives CASSQDREGETHYF.

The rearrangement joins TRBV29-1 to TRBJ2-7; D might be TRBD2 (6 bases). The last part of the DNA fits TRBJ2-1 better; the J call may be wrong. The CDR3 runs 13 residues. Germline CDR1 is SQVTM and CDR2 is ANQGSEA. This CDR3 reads CSAVAESYNEQFF. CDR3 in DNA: TGCAGCGCAGTAGCGGAAAGCTACAATGAGCAGTTCTTC.

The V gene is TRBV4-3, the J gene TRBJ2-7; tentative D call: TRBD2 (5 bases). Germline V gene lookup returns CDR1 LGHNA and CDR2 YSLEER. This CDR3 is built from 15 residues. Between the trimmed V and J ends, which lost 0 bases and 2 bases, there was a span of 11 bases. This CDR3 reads CASSQDRGSTYEQYF. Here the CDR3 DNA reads TGCGCCAGCAGCCAAGACCGGGGATCGACCTACGAGCAGTACTTC.

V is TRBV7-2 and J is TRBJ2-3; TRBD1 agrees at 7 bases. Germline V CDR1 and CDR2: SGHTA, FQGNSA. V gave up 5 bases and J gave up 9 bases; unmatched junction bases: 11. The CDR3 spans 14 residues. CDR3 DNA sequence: TGTGCCAGCAGCCCGGGACGGACGGGACAGACGCAGTATTTT. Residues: CASSPGRTGQTQYF. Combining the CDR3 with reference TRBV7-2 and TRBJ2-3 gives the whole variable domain GAGVSQSPSNKVTEKGKDVELRCDPISGHTALYWYRQSLGQGLEFLIYFQGNSAPDKSGLPSDRFSAERTGGSVSTLTIQRTQQEDSAVYLCASSPGRTGQTQYFGPGTRLTVL.

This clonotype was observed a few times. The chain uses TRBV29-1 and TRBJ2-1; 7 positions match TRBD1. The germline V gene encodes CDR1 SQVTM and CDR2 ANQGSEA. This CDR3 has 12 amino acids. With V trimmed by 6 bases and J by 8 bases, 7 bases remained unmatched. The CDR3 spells CSVRQGFHEQFF. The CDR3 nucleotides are TGCAGCGTACGACAGGGATTCCATGAGCAGTTCTTC.

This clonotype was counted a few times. This chain's CDR3 is CASSYSPRKGYNEQFF. Here the CDR3 DNA reads TGTGCCAGCAGTTACTCTCCTAGGAAGGGCTACAATGAGCAGTTCTTC. The chain links TRBV6-5 to TRBJ2-1; D not certain. The CDR3 length is 16 residues. The germline V gene has CDR1 MNHEY and CDR2 SVGAGI. V was shortened by 0 bases and J by 3 bases, with 12 bases between the two germline ends.

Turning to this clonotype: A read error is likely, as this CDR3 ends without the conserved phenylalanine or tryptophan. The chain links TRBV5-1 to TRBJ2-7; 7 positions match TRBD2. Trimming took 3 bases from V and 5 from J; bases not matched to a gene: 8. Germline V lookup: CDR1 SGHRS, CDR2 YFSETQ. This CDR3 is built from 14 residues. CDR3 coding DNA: TGCGCCAGCAGCTGGACCAGCGGGAAGGACGAGCAGTACCTC. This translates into CASSWTSGKDEQYL.

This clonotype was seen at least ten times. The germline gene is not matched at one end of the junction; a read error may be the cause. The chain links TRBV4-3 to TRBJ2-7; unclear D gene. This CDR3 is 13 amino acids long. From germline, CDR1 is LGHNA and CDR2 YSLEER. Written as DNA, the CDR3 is TGTGCCAGCAGCCAACTTGGCTCCTACGAGCAGTACTTC. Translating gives CASSQLGSYEQYF.

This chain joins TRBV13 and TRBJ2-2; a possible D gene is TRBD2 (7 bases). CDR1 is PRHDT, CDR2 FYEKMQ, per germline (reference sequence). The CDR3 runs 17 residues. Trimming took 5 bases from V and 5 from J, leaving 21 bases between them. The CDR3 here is CASSPRGGAALTGELFF. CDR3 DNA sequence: TGTGCCAGCAGCCCACGCGGGGGCGCAGCTTTGACCGGGGAGCTGTTTTTT.

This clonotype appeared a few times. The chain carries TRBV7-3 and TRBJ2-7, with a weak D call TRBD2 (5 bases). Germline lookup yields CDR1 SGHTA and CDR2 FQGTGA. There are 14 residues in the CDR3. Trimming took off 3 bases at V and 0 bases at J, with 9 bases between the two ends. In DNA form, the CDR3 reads TGTGCCAGCAGCTTCCTCCGGGACTCCTACGAGCAGTACTTC. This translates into CASSFLRDSYEQYF.

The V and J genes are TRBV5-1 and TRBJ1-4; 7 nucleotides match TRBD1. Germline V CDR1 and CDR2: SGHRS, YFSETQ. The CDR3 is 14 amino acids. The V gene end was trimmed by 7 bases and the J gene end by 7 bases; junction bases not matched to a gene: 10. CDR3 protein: CASALGQMAEKLFF. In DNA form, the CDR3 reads TGCGCCAGCGCCCTGGGACAGATGGCTGAAAAACTGTTTTTT.

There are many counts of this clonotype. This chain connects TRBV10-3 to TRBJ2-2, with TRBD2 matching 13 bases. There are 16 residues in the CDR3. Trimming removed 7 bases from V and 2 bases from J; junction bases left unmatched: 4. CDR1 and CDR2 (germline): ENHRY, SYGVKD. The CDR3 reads CAITGTSGTNTGELFF. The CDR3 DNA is TGTGCCATCACCGGGACTAGCGGGACTAACACCGGGGAGCTGTTTTTT.

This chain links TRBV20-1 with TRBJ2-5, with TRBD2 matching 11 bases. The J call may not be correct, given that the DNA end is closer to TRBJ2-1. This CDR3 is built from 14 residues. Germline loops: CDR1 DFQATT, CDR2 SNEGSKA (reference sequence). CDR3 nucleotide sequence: TGCAGTGCTCAAACTAGCGGGAGAGGGAATGAGCAGTTCTTC. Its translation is CSAQTSGRGNEQFF.

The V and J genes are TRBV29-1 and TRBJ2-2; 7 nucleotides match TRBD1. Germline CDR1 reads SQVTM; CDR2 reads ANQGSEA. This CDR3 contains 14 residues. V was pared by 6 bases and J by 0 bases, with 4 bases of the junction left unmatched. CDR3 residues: CSVRGQANTGELFF. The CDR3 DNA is TGCAGCGTCCGCGGACAGGCGAACACCGGGGAGCTGTTTTTT.

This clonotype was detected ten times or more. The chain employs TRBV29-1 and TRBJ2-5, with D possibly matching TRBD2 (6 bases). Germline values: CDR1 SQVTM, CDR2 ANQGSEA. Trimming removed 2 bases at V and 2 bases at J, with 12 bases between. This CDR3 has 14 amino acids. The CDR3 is CSVELPGVQETQYF. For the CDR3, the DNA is TGCAGCGTTGAACTCCCGGGGGTACAAGAGACCCAGTACTTC.

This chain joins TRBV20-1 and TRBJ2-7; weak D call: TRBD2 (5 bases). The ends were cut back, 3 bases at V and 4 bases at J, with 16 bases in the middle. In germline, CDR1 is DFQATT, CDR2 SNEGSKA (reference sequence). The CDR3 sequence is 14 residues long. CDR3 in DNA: TGCAGTGCTAGTTCTTTGGCGGGCACGTACGAGCAGTACTTC. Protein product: CSASSLAGTYEQYF.

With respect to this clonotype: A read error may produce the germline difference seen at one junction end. The CDR3 loop is CASSEAGVWEQFF. CDR3 nucleotide sequence: TGTGCCAGCAGCGAAGCGGGAGTATGGGAGCAGTTCTTC. The chain couples TRBV6-1 to TRBJ2-5, with 8 bases lining up with TRBD2. TRBJ2-1 explains the end of the DNA better; the J call may be wrong. There are 13 residues in the CDR3. Germline assignment: CDR1 MNHNS and CDR2 SASEGT.